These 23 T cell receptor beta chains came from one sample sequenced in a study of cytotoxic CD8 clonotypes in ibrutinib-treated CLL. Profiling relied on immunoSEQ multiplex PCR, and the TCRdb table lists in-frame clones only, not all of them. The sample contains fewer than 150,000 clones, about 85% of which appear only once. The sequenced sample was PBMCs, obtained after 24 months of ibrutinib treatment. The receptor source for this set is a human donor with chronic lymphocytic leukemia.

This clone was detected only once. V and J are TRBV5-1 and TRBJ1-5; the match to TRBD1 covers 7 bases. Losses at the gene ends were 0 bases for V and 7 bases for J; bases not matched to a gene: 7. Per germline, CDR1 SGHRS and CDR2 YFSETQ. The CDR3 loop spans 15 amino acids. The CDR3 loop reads CASSLDPGGLQPQHF. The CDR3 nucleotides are TGCGCCAGCAGCTTGGACCCAGGGGGTCTCCAGCCCCAGCATTTT.

The CDR3 nucleotides are TGTGCCAGCAGCTTACGCAGGGCCCAAGAGACCCAGTACTTC. Translated, it gives CASSLRRAQETQYF. This chain connects TRBV7-2 to TRBJ2-5, with D maybe TRBD1 (5 bases). The CDR3 spans 14 residues. Looked up from germline, CDR1 is SGHTA and CDR2 is FQGNSA. Deletions cut 2 bases from V and 1 base from J, with 8 bases between.

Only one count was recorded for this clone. CDR3 residues: CASSPRTASLTGELFF. Here the CDR3 DNA reads TGTGCCAGCAGCCCCCGGACAGCATCACTAACCGGGGAGCTGTTTTTT. The V call is TRBV7-7, the J call TRBJ2-2; TRBD1 is a possible D gene (6 bases). CDR1 is SSHAT, CDR2 FNYEAQ, per germline (reference sequence). This CDR3 contains 16 residues. V dropped 5 bases and J dropped 5 bases, with 18 bases sitting between them.

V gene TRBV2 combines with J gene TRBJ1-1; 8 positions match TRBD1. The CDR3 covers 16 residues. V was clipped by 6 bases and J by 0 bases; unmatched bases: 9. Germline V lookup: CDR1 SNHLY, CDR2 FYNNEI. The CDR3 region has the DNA TGTGCCAGCAGAAGTGCTCTGGACAGGGTGAACACTGAAGCTTTCTTT. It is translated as CASRSALDRVNTEAFF.

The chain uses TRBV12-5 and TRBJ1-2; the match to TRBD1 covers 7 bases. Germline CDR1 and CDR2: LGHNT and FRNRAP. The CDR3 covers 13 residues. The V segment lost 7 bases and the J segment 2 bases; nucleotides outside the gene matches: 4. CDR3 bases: TGTGCTAGTGCCAGGGACAGAAACTATGGCTACACCTTC. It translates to CASARDRNYGYTF.

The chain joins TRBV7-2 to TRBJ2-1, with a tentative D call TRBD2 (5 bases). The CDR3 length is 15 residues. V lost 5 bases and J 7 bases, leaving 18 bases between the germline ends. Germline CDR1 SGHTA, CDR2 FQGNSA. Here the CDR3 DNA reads TGTGCCAGCAGCCCCCAGGCTAGCCACGGGAATGAGCAGTTCTTC. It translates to CASSPQASHGNEQFF.

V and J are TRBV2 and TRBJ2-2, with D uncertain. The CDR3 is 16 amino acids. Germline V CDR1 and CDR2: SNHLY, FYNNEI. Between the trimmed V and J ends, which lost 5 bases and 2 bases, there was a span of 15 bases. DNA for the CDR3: TGTGCCAGCAGTCGTCAGAGGCCAGGAAACACCGGGGAGCTGTTTTTT. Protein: CASSRQRPGNTGELFF.

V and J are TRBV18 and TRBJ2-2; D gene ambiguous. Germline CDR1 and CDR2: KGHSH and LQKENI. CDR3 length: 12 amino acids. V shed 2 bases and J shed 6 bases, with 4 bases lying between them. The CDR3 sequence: CASSPAPGELFF. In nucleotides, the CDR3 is TGTGCCAGCTCACCAGCCCCCGGGGAGCTGTTTTTT.

CDR3 residues: CASSYDSDRSYEQYF. In DNA form, the CDR3 reads TGTGCCAGCAGTTACGACTCCGACAGGTCCTACGAGCAGTACTTC. The genes are TRBV6-6 and TRBJ2-7; D might be TRBD1 (6 bases). The germline V gene has CDR1 MNHNY and CDR2 SVGAGI (reference sequence). The CDR3 runs to 15 residues. The V end lost 2 bases, the J end lost 1 base, and 12 bases lay between the germline ends.

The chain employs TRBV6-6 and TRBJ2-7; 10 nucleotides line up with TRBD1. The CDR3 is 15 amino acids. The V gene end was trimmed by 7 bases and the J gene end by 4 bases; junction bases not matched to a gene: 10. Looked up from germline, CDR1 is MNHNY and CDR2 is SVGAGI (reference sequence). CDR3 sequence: CASTNRDRGTYEQYF. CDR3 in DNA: TGTGCCAGCACCAACCGGGACAGGGGAACATACGAGCAGTACTTC.

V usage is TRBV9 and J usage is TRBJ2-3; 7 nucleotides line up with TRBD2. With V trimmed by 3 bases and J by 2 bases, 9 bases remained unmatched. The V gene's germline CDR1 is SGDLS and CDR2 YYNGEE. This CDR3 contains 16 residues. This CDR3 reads CASSATSELSTDTQYF. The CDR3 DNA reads TGTGCCAGCAGCGCCACTAGCGAACTCTCCACAGATACGCAGTATTTT.

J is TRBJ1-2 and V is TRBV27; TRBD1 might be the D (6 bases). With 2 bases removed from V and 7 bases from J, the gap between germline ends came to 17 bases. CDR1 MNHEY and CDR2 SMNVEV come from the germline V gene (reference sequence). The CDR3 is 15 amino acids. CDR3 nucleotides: TGTGCCAGCAGTTTAATTGGGACCCAACAGGGTGGCTACACCTTC. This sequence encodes CASSLIGTQQGGYTF.

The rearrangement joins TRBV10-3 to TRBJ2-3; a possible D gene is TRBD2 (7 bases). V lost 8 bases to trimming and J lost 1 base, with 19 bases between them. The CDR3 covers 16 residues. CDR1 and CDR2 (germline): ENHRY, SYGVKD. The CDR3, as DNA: TGTGCCATCCCCCACGTAATGCGGGGGCGCACAGATACGCAGTATTTT. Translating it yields CAIPHVMRGRTDTQYF.

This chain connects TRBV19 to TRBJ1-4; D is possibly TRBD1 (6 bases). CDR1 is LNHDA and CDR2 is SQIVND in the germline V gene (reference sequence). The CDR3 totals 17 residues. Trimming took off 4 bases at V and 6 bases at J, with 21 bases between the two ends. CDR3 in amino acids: CASSTFIGGLLDEKLFF. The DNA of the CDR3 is TGTGCCAGTAGTACGTTTATCGGGGGGCTTCTGGATGAAAAACTGTTTTTT.

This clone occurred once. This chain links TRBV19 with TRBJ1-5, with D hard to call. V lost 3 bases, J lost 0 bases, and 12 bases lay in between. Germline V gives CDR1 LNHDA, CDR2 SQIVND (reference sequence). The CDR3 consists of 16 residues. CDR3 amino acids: CASSIFGLGSNQPQHF. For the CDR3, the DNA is TGTGCCAGTAGTATTTTTGGCTTGGGTAGCAATCAGCCCCAGCATTTT.

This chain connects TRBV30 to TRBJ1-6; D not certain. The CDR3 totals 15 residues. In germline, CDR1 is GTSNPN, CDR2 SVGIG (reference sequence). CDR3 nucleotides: TGTGCTGCCGGCCTATTCGGGTCCCTCAATTCACCCCTCCACTTT. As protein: CAAGLFGSLNSPLHF.

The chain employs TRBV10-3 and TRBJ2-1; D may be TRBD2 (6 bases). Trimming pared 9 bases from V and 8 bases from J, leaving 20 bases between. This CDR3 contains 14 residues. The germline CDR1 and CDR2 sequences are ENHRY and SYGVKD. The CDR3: CAMGGGSFRDEQFF. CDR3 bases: TGTGCCATGGGGGGTGGGAGTTTTAGGGATGAGCAGTTCTTC.

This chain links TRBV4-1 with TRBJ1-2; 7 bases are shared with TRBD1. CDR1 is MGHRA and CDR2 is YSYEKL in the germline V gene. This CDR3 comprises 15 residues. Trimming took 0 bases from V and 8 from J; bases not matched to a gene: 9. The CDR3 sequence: CASSQDDEGAGGYTF. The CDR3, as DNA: TGCGCCAGCAGCCAAGATGATGAGGGGGCTGGGGGCTACACCTTC.

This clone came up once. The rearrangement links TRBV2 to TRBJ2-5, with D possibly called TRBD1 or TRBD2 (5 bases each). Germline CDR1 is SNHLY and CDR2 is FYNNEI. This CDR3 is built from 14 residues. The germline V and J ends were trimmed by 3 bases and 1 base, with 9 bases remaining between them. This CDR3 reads CASSDSGTQETQYF. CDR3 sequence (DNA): TGTGCCAGCAGTGACTCGGGGACCCAAGAGACCCAGTACTTC.

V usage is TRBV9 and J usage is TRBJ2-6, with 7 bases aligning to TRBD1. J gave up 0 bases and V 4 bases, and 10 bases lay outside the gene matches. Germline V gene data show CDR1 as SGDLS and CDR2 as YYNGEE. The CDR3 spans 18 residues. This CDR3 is CASSPIRTGFSGANVLTF. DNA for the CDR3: TGTGCCAGCAGCCCCATTCGGACAGGCTTCTCTGGGGCCAACGTCCTGACTTTC.

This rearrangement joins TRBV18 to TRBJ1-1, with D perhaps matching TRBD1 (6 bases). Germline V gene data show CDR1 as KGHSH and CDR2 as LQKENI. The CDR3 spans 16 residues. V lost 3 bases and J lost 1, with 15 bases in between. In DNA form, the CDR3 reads TGTGCCAGCTCACCCGACCCCGGGGGCTCGAACACTGAAGCTTTCTTT. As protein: CASSPDPGGSNTEAFF.

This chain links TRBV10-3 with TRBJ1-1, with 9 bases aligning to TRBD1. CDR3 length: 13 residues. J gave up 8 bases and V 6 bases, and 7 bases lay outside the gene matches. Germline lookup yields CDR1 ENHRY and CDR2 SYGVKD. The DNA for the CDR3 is TGTGCCATCAGAAACAGGGGGCAGTTGGAAGCTTTCTTT. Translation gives CAIRNRGQLEAFF.

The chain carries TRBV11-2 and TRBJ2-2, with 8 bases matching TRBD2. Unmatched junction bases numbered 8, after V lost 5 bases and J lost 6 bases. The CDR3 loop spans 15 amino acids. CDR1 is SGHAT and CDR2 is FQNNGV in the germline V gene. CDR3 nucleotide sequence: TGTGCCAGCAGCCAAACCGGGGGGGCGGCCGGGGAGCTGTTTTTT. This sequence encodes CASSQTGGAAGELFF. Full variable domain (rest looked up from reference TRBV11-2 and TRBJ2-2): EAGVAQSPRYKIIEKRQSVAFWCNPISGHATLYWYQQILGQGPKLLIQFQNNGVVDDSQLPKDRFSAERLKGVDSTLKIQPAKLEDSAVYLCASSQTGGAAGELFFGEGSRLTVL.